Following are 30 T cell receptor beta chains from one sample sequenced in a study of T cell responses to AZD1222 COVID-19 vaccine. TCRdb's table, derived via immunoSEQ multiplex PCR, lists solely in-frame clones and lacks some. The table lists 120,000 or so clones, approximately 86% of them singletons. The sample in question was peripheral blood, obtained 28 days after the second AZD1222 dose. The receptor source for this set is an adult who received the AZD1222 COVID-19 vaccine.

The chain uses TRBV9 and TRBJ1-4, with TRBD1 as a possible D gene (5 bases). This CDR3 is built from 16 residues. Trimming took 0 bases from V and 6 from J, leaving 15 bases between them. Germline V gives CDR1 SGDLS, CDR2 YYNGEE. CDR3 DNA: TGTGCCAGCAGCGTAGCTACAGGTGGGCAGTATGAAAAACTGTTTTTT. Its translation: CASSVATGGQYEKLFF.

This clone was found once. The rearrangement uses TRBV7-9 and TRBJ1-1; TRBD1 might be the D (6 bases). This CDR3 is built from 14 residues. V was pared by 0 bases and J by 10 bases, with 15 bases between. CDR1 and CDR2 (germline): SEHNR, FQNEAQ (reference sequence). CDR3 residues: CASSLAGTNPAAFF. CDR3 bases: TGTGCCAGCAGCTTAGCCGGGACAAACCCGGCAGCTTTCTTT.

In its sample, this clone was seen once. The gene calls are TRBV6-5 and TRBJ1-2; D remains unclear. V was cut by 4 bases and J by 2 bases, with 11 bases left in between. CDR3 length: 14 amino acids. Germline V gene lookup returns CDR1 MNHEY and CDR2 SVGAGI. The CDR3 DNA is TGTGCCAGCAGTTCCATAACGGAAAACTATGGCTACACCTTC. Translation: CASSSITENYGYTF.

This clone appeared once. This chain uses TRBV28 with TRBJ1-2, with D perhaps matching TRBD1 (6 bases). Trimming shortened V by 5 bases and J by 4 bases, and 11 bases separated the two germline ends. The V gene's germline CDR1 is MDHEN and CDR2 SYDVKM. The CDR3 loop spans 13 amino acids. Here the CDR3 reads CASSLRGGYGYTF. The CDR3 DNA sequence: TGTGCCAGCAGTCTCAGGGGTGGCTATGGCTACACCTTC.

The chain has TRBV10-2 and TRBJ2-1; TRBD2 is a possible D gene (6 bases). V was pared by 3 bases and J by 7 bases, with 13 bases between. CDR3 length: 14 amino acids. Germline V gives CDR1 WSHSY, CDR2 SAAADI. The CDR3 bases are TGCGCCAGCAGTGATGTGGCGGGGCTTAATGAGCAGTTCTTC. Its translation is CASSDVAGLNEQFF.

The J gene is TRBJ2-1, the V gene TRBV19; TRBD2 matches 14 bases. With 5 bases clipped from V and 7 bases from J, the junction kept 13 bases outside the gene matches. Germline CDR1 reads LNHDA; CDR2 reads SQIVND (reference sequence). This CDR3 spans 18 amino acids. The CDR3 is CASSLGPPTSGGGNEQFF. In nucleotides, the CDR3 is TGTGCCAGTAGTTTGGGCCCCCCGACTAGCGGGGGGGGGAATGAGCAGTTCTTC. Variable domain in full (rest from reference TRBV19 and TRBJ2-1): DGGITQSPKYLFRKEGQNVTLSCEQNLNHDAMYWYRQDPGQGLRLIYYSQIVNDFQKGDIAEGYSVSREKKESFPLTVTSAQKNPTAFYLCASSLGPPTSGGGNEQFFGPGTRLTVL.

The CDR3 reads CASSISGTTYEQYF. The CDR3 nucleotides read TGTGCCAGCAGCATCTCCGGGACGACCTACGAGCAGTACTTC. This chain joins TRBV7-9 and TRBJ2-7, with D perhaps given as TRBD1 or TRBD2 (5 bases each). V dropped 5 bases and J dropped 2 bases, with 13 bases sitting between them. The germline V gene has CDR1 SEHNR and CDR2 FQNEAQ (reference sequence). This CDR3 comprises 14 residues.

The rearrangement joins TRBV4-1 to TRBJ1-2, with D unclear. V shed 2 bases and J shed 2 bases, with 12 bases lying between them. This CDR3 is built from 15 residues. Germline loops: CDR1 MGHRA, CDR2 YSYEKL. For the CDR3, the DNA is TGCGCCAGCAGCCAACTAGGCCCGGGGAACTATGGCTACACCTTC. Its translation is CASSQLGPGNYGYTF.

The rearrangement joins TRBV7-2 to TRBJ1-4, with TRBD1 matching 9 bases. CDR3 length equals 16 residues. CDR1 is SGHTA and CDR2 is FQGNSA in the germline V gene. Unmatched junction bases numbered 5, after V lost 2 bases and J lost 4 bases. The DNA of the CDR3 is TGTGCCAGCAGCTTATCCCGGACAGGGGATAATGAAAAACTGTTTTTT. As protein: CASSLSRTGDNEKLFF.

This clone was detected only once. The V call is TRBV30, the J call TRBJ1-5, with unresolved D. V was cut by 0 bases and J by 4 bases, with 10 bases left in between. The CDR3 sequence is 14 residues long. CDR1 and CDR2 (germline): GTSNPN, SVGIG (reference sequence). The CDR3 DNA is TGTGCCTGGAGTGTACCTCGCCAGAATCAGCCCCAGCATTTT. It codes for CAWSVPRQNQPQHF.

The V call is TRBV21-1, the J call TRBJ1-3. TRBV21-1 is listed as a pseudogene. This CDR3 is built from 18 residues. The CDR3 bases are TGTGCCAGCAGAAAAGGGGACTCCCGAATAGGCGCTGGAAACACCATATATTTT. Amino acids: CASRKGDSRIGAGNTIYF.

The gene calls are TRBV5-8 and TRBJ2-7; D is unresolved. CDR3 size: 12 residues. V lost 2 bases, J lost 2 bases, and 5 bases lay in between. Germline CDR1 reads SGHTS; CDR2 reads YDEGEE. The CDR3 spells CASSFLPYEQYF. The CDR3 nucleotides are TGTGCCAGCAGCTTTCTCCCCTACGAGCAGTACTTC.

The V gene is TRBV19, the J gene TRBJ1-1; maybe TRBD1 (5 bases). V lost 7 bases to trimming and J lost 4 bases, with 16 bases between them. Germline assignment: CDR1 LNHDA and CDR2 SQIVND (reference sequence). This CDR3 spans 14 amino acids. CDR3 sequence: CASTWRDAGTEAFF. CDR3 DNA sequence: TGTGCCAGTACGTGGAGGGACGCGGGCACTGAAGCTTTCTTT.

This chain connects TRBV6-6 to TRBJ2-2, with unresolved D. Trimming shortened V by 6 bases and J by 5 bases, and 7 bases separated the two germline ends. This CDR3 has 12 residues. In germline, CDR1 is MNHNY, CDR2 SVGAGI (reference sequence). The DNA of the CDR3 is TGTGCCAGCAGCCGCAGTACCGGGGAGCTGTTTTTT. Translation: CASSRSTGELFF.

The chain uses TRBV5-6 and TRBJ1-3, with D possibly TRBD1 on 5 matching bases. This CDR3 has 15 residues. Germline CDR1 SGHDT, CDR2 YYEEEE. Trimming pared 3 bases from V and 0 bases from J, leaving 10 bases between. CDR3 in amino acids: CASSSRQISGNTIYF. In DNA, the CDR3 is TGTGCCAGCAGCTCTCGACAGATCTCTGGAAACACCATATATTTT.

J is TRBJ2-2 and V is TRBV4-2, with D tentatively TRBD2 (7 bases). Germline V CDR1 and CDR2: LGHNA, YNFKEQ. This CDR3 is 15 amino acids long. The germline V and J ends were trimmed by 3 bases and 2 bases, with 10 bases remaining between them. CDR3 residues: CASSHRGGNTGELFF. The CDR3, as DNA: TGTGCCAGCAGCCATAGGGGGGGTAACACCGGGGAGCTGTTTTTT.

The chain has TRBV13 and TRBJ2-5, with 11 bases matching TRBD2. CDR1 PRHDT and CDR2 FYEKMQ come from the germline V gene (reference sequence). The ends lost 3 bases at V and 5 bases at J; junction bases unmatched: 8. The CDR3 loop spans 16 amino acids. CDR3 in amino acids: CASSFSGGGFRETQYF. CDR3 nucleotides: TGTGCCAGCAGCTTTAGCGGGGGGGGCTTTCGGGAGACCCAGTACTTC.

This sequence joins TRBV6-1 and TRBJ2-2, with D perhaps given as TRBD1 or TRBD2 (6 bases each). The germline V and J ends were trimmed by 11 bases and 2 bases, with 15 bases remaining between them. The CDR3 is 14 amino acids. Per the germline V gene, CDR1 is MNHNS and CDR2 is SASEGT. As DNA, the CDR3 is TGTGCCGGAGGGGGACAACCTAACACCGGGGAGCTGTTTTTT. It codes for CAGGGQPNTGELFF.

This clone appeared a few times. The rearrangement uses TRBV9 and TRBJ2-2; 11 bases agree with TRBD1. CDR1 and CDR2 from the germline V gene are SGDLS and YYNGEE. The CDR3 contains 16 residues. Germline trimming cut 3 bases from V and 8 bases from J; bases unmatched to any gene: 9. CDR3 nucleotide sequence: TGTGCCAGCAGCGACCGGGACAGGGGGATGGCAGGGGAGCTGTTTTTT. Its protein is CASSDRDRGMAGELFF.

As DNA, the CDR3 is TGTGCCAGCAGCCACCGGACGGCTGGCTACACCTTC. It is translated as CASSHRTAGYTF. V usage is TRBV3-1 (or the pseudogene TRBV3-2) and J usage is TRBJ1-2; no firm D call. CDR3 length: 12 amino acids. V lost 3 bases and J 7 bases, leaving 9 bases between the germline ends. Germline assignment: CDR1 LGHDT and CDR2 YNNKEL (reference sequence).

J is TRBJ2-7 and V is TRBV18, with D perhaps TRBD1 or TRBD2 (5 bases each). There are 15 residues in the CDR3. V shed 2 bases and J shed 7 bases, with 18 bases lying between them. In germline, CDR1 is KGHSH, CDR2 LQKENI. CDR3 DNA: TGTGCCAGCTCACCAGACAGTCTCCGGACTGGAGAGCAGTACTTC. Encoded protein: CASSPDSLRTGEQYF.

For this clone: Other nucleotide sequences in the sample specify the same CDR3. The chain is built from TRBV2 and TRBJ2-7; D is unclear. Germline-derived CDR1 and CDR2 are SNHLY and FYNNEI. The V and J ends lost 2 bases and 3 bases respectively, with 11 bases between them. This CDR3 is built from 14 residues. The CDR3 region has the DNA TGTGCCAGCAGTGAAAGAGGAAGGGTCTACGAGCAGTACTTC. It codes for CASSERGRVYEQYF.

In its sample, this clone was seen once. The chain joins TRBV3-1 (or the pseudogene TRBV3-2) to TRBJ2-2; D gene uncertain. With 6 bases removed from V and 2 bases from J, the gap between germline ends came to 10 bases. In germline, CDR1 is LGHDT, CDR2 YNNKEL (reference sequence). This CDR3 is built from 14 residues. The DNA for the CDR3 is TGTGCCAGCAGGGGTGGCGGTAACACCGGGGAGCTGTTTTTT. Protein sequence: CASRGGGNTGELFF.

The gene calls are TRBV7-9 and TRBJ2-7; perhaps TRBD1 as D (6 bases). CDR3 length: 12 residues. The germline V gene encodes CDR1 SEHNR and CDR2 FQNEAQ (reference sequence). V dropped 4 bases and J dropped 11 bases, with 15 bases sitting between them. In DNA form, the CDR3 reads TGTGCCAGCAGCTCAGGGGCGACCCGGGAGTACTTC. It is translated as CASSSGATREYF.

This chain connects TRBV29-1 to TRBJ1-1; the D is unclear. Germline loops: CDR1 SQVTM, CDR2 ANQGSEA. V lost 0 bases to trimming and J lost 7 bases, with 9 bases between them. This CDR3 has 12 residues. In DNA, the CDR3 is TGCAGCGTTGAAGACAGGAGCCGTGAAGCTTTCTTT. Its translation: CSVEDRSREAFF.

This clone was detected a few times. The genes are TRBV3-1 (or the pseudogene TRBV3-2) and TRBJ1-1, with D maybe TRBD1 (5 bases). The CDR3 contains 16 residues. Trimming stripped 1 base from V and 2 bases from J, with 14 bases between. Germline CDR1 and CDR2: LGHDT and YNNKEL (reference sequence). The CDR3 is CASSQGVGGTNTEAFF. CDR3 in DNA: TGTGCCAGCAGCCAAGGCGTGGGGGGGACCAACACTGAAGCTTTCTTT.

This chain links TRBV4-1 with TRBJ1-6; D uncertain. V lost 3 bases to trimming and J lost 5 bases, with 11 bases between them. The CDR3 contains 15 residues. CDR1 and CDR2 from the germline V gene are MGHRA and YSYEKL. CDR3 nucleotides: TGCGCCAGCAGCCACTCCGGGGATCATAATTCACCCCTCCACTTT. Protein sequence: CASSHSGDHNSPLHF.

The chain couples TRBV6-5 to TRBJ1-2, with 8 bases lining up with TRBD1. Germline assignment: CDR1 MNHEY and CDR2 SVGAGI. The CDR3 totals 13 residues. V shed 10 bases, J shed 3 bases, and the junction held 7 bases outside the gene matches. CDR3 in amino acids: CATFRQGHYGYTF. For the CDR3, the DNA is TGTGCCACCTTTAGACAGGGGCACTATGGCTACACCTTC.

This clone was seen a handful of times. This chain links TRBV6-2 or TRBV6-3 with TRBJ1-5; perhaps TRBD1 as D (5 bases). The CDR3 contains 16 residues. V was cut by 0 bases and J by 3 bases, with 12 bases left in between. The germline V gene encodes CDR1 MNHEY and CDR2 SVGEGT. Here the CDR3 DNA reads TGTGCCAGCAGTTACTCTTGGGAAGGGGCCAATCAGCCCCAGCATTTT. Residues: CASSYSWEGANQPQHF.

About this clone itself: One end of the junction does not line up with germline, which may come from a read error. The genes are TRBV7-7 and TRBJ2-5, with 8 bases fitting TRBD2. Germline values: CDR1 SSHAT, CDR2 FNYEAQ (reference sequence). This CDR3 has 15 residues. CDR3 in DNA: TGTGCTAGCAGCTTTAATGCGGGGGGACAAGAGACCCAGTACTTC. Amino acid sequence: CASSFNAGGQETQYF.